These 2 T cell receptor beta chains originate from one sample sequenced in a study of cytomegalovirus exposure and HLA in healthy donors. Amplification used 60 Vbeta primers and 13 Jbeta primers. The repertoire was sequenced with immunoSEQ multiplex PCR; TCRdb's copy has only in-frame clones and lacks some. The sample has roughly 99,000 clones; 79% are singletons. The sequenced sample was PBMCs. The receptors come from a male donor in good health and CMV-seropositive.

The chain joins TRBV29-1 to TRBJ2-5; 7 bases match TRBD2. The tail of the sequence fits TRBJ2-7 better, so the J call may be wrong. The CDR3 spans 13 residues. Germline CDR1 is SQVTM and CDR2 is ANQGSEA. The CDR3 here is CSVDTGLTYEQYF. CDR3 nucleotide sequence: TGCAGCGTTGATACGGGACTAACCTACGAGCAGTACTTC.

CDR3: CASSPLAGGPHEQFF. In DNA, the CDR3 is TGTGCCAGCAGCCCGCTAGCGGGGGGGCCTCATGAGCAGTTCTTC. V gene TRBV7-3 combines with J gene TRBJ2-1, with 12 bases that match TRBD2. Germline V CDR1 and CDR2: SGHTA, FQGTGA. The CDR3 runs to 15 residues. The junction had 7 bases not matched to a gene; V was cut back by 5 bases and J by 8 bases. Supplemented by reference TRBV7-3 and TRBJ2-1, the full variable domain reads GAGVSQTPSNKVTEKGKYVELRCDPISGHTALYWYRQSLGQGPEFLIYFQGTGAADDSGLPNDRFFAVRPEGSVSTLKIQRTERGDSAVYLCASSPLAGGPHEQFFGPGTRLTVL.